Shown below are 15 T cell receptor beta chains from a single sample sequenced in a study of cytomegalovirus exposure and HLA in healthy donors. The PCR had 60 Vbeta and 13 Jbeta primers. Sequencing was performed with immunoSEQ multiplex PCR; in TCRdb, only in-frame clones are kept and a portion is missing. The data contain roughly 58,000 clones, roughly 80% of them singletons. The specimen sequenced was PBMCs. The source is a human donor in good health.

The chain's CDR3 is CASSSPDGDNEQFF. The CDR3 coding sequence is TGCGCCAGCAGCTCACCTGACGGAGACAATGAGCAGTTCTTC. The chain joins TRBV5-1 to TRBJ2-1; D gene unclear. Looked up from germline, CDR1 is SGHRS and CDR2 is YFSETQ. The CDR3 extends over 14 amino acids. The V end was cut by 3 bases, the J end by 5 bases, with 12 bases between. The entire variable domain, with the rest obtained from reference TRBV5-1 and TRBJ2-1, is as follows: KAGVTQTPRYLIKTRGQQVTLSCSPISGHRSVSWYQQTPGQGLQFLFEYFSETQRNKGNFPGRFSGRQFSNSRSEMNVSTLELGDSALYLCASSSPDGDNEQFFGPGTRLTVL.

This clone has a handful of counts. The CDR3 protein is CASSIRGLAGSDEQYF. CDR3 DNA: TGTGCCAGTAGTATACGGGGACTAGCGGGTTCCGACGAGCAGTACTTC. This chain uses TRBV19 with TRBJ2-7; 12 bases agree with TRBD2. V trimming: 2 bases; J trimming: 5 bases; junction bases outside the gene matches: 7. The length of the CDR3 is 16 residues. Germline V CDR1 and CDR2: LNHDA, SQIVND (reference sequence).

This sequence joins TRBV7-9 and TRBJ2-6, with D possibly matching TRBD1 (5 bases). The ends were cut back, 7 bases at V and 2 bases at J, with 12 bases in the middle. The V gene's germline CDR1 is SEHNR and CDR2 FQNEAQ (reference sequence). This CDR3 is 15 amino acids long. CDR3 sequence reads: CASTPSRAGANVLTF. CDR3 bases: TGTGCCAGCACCCCTTCCAGGGCTGGGGCCAACGTCCTGACTTTC.

The chain is built from TRBV6-5 and TRBJ2-1; 7 bases line up with TRBD1. This CDR3 is built from 13 residues. Germline V gene data show CDR1 as MNHEY and CDR2 as SVGAGI. The J segment lost 6 bases and the V segment lost 6 bases, leaving 5 bases of the junction unmatched. This CDR3 is CASRLQGFNEQFF. The CDR3 DNA is TGTGCCAGCAGACTACAGGGGTTCAATGAGCAGTTCTTC.

The V and J genes are TRBV6-6 and TRBJ1-2; no clear D. V lost 2 bases, J lost 12 bases, and 25 bases lay in between. The V gene's germline CDR1 is MNHNY and CDR2 SVGAGI (reference sequence). The CDR3 is 16 residues long. CDR3 protein: CASSYGSQAHTEQDTF. The DNA for the CDR3 is TGTGCCAGCAGTTACGGATCCCAGGCCCACACTGAACAAGACACCTTC.

The table lists this clone with a few counts. The J gene is TRBJ1-2, the V gene TRBV9, with a possible D match to TRBD1 (6 bases). The CDR3 totals 15 residues. The germline V and J ends were trimmed by 0 bases and 4 bases, with 13 bases remaining between them. CDR1 and CDR2 (germline): SGDLS, YYNGEE. The DNA of the CDR3 is TGTGCCAGCAGCGTAGGTTCAAGGACAGCCTATGGCTACACCTTC. Its protein is CASSVGSRTAYGYTF.

The chain carries TRBV4-1 and TRBJ2-1; TRBD2 matches at 9 bases. The CDR3 sequence is 19 residues long. The germline CDR1 and CDR2 sequences are MGHRA and YSYEKL. The V segment lost 4 bases and the J segment 0 bases; nucleotides outside the gene matches: 13. CDR3 residues: CASSPFHSGGLSSYNEQFF. The CDR3 DNA sequence: TGCGCCAGCAGCCCTTTTCATAGCGGGGGACTTAGCTCCTACAATGAGCAGTTCTTC.

The chain combines TRBV6-5 with TRBJ2-3; D may be TRBD2 (5 bases). Trimming removed 6 bases from V and 6 bases from J, with 7 bases in between. This CDR3 has 11 amino acids. CDR1 and CDR2 (germline): MNHEY, SVGAGI. CDR3 amino acids: CASRRADTQYF. The CDR3 DNA reads as TGTGCCAGCAGGCGGGCGGATACGCAGTATTTT.

There are a few counts of this clone. The chain uses TRBV2 and TRBJ2-7; 10 bases line up with TRBD1. CDR1 SNHLY and CDR2 FYNNEI come from the germline V gene. The V gene end was trimmed by 7 bases and the J gene end by 6 bases; junction bases not matched to a gene: 9. The CDR3 runs to 14 residues. CDR3 DNA: TGTGCCAGCACGGGGACCGGGACAGGGGTCGAGCAGTACTTC. This gives the protein CASTGTGTGVEQYF.

The J gene is TRBJ1-1, the V gene TRBV18; maybe TRBD1 (6 bases). Trimming removed 3 bases from V and 13 bases from J, with 18 bases in between. The CDR3 contains 13 residues. Germline loops: CDR1 KGHSH, CDR2 LQKENI. The CDR3 region has the DNA TGTGCCAGCTCACCCTTAGATCAGGGGAAGGTTTTCTTT. It codes for CASSPLDQGKVFF.

This chain uses TRBV19 with TRBJ2-6; 7 bases align to TRBD1. This CDR3 has 17 amino acids. Germline CDR1 is LNHDA and CDR2 is SQIVND (reference sequence). J lost 0 bases, V lost 6 bases, and 8 bases had no gene match. Here the CDR3 DNA reads TGTGCCAGTAGCCGGGACAGCCCTTACTCTGGGGCCAACGTCCTGACTTTC. Amino acids: CASSRDSPYSGANVLTF. Together with reference TRBV19 and TRBJ2-6, the CDR3 gives the full variable domain: DGGITQSPKYLFRKEGQNVTLSCEQNLNHDAMYWYRQDPGQGLRLIYYSQIVNDFQKGDIAEGYSVSREKKESFPLTVTSAQKNPTAFYLCASSRDSPYSGANVLTFGAGSRLTVL.

This clone has a single count. The chain recombines TRBV6-6 with TRBJ1-1, with D perhaps TRBD1 (6 bases). CDR1 is MNHNY and CDR2 is SVGAGI in the germline V gene (reference sequence). Trimming left V 2 bases short and J 6 bases short, with 10 bases between. The CDR3 is 13 amino acids. For the CDR3, the DNA is TGTGCCAGCAGTTACCCGGCAGGGGCTGAAGCTTTCTTT. It specifies CASSYPAGAEAFF.

The chain employs TRBV5-4 and TRBJ2-6; D unresolved. The CDR3 consists of 15 residues. Germline V gives CDR1 SGHNT, CDR2 YYREEE (reference sequence). The germline V and J ends were trimmed by 1 base and 3 bases, with 8 bases remaining between them. CDR3 amino acids: CASSLQVGGANVLTF. For the CDR3, the DNA is TGTGCCAGCAGCTTGCAGGTCGGTGGGGCCAACGTCCTGACTTTC.

This chain links TRBV18 with TRBJ1-3, with D uncertain. With 3 bases removed from V and 2 bases from J, the gap between germline ends came to 17 bases. Germline values: CDR1 KGHSH, CDR2 LQKENI. This CDR3 is 17 amino acids long. In DNA, the CDR3 is TGTGCCAGCTCACCGTTAATGCCGAGCTCTCCTGGAAACACCATATATTTT. Amino acids: CASSPLMPSSPGNTIYF.

The chain carries TRBV6-4 and TRBJ2-1; TRBD2 agrees at 9 bases. Germline V gene sequence: CDR1 MRHNA, CDR2 SNTAGT. J was trimmed by 5 bases and V by 1 base; bases with no gene match: 6. The CDR3 covers 16 residues. The DNA for the CDR3 is TGTGCCAGCAGTGACTTTAGCGGGGGAGGACACAATGAGCAGTTCTTC. Amino acids: CASSDFSGGGHNEQFF.